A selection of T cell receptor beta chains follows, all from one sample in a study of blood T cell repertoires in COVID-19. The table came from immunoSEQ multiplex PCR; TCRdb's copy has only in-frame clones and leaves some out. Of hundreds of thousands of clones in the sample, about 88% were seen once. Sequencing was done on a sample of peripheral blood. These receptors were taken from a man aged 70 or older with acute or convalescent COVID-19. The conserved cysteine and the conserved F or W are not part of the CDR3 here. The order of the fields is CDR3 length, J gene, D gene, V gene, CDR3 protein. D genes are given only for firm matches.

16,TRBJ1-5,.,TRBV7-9,ASSRGSGFGNSNQPQH
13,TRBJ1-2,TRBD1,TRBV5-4,ASSPQGADSYGYT
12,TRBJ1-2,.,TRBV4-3,ASSQVADNYGYT
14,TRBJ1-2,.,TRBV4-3,ASSQELQGEVNGYT
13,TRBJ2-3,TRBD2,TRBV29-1,SVVALAGSTDTQY
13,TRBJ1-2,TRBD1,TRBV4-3,ASSQGTGGGYGYT
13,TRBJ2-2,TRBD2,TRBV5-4,ASSASGMNTGELF
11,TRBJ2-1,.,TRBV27,ASSLLGVGEQF
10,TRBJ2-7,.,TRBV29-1,SVGSGLYEQY
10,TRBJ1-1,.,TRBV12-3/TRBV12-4,ASSRGWTEAF
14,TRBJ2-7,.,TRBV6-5,ASSYGRWTEKYEQY
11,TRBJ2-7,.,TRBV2,ASRWYRADEQY
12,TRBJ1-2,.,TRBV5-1,ASSSQGINYGYT
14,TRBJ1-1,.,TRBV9,ASSPHAGVANTEAF
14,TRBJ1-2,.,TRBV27,ASSLSARTEFYGYT
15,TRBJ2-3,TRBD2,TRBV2,ASSGSLLAGVTDTQY
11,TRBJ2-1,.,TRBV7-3,ASSLTGGNEQF
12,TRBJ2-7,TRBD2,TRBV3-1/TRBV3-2,ASSRGLAASEQY
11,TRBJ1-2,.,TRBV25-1,ASNEVEDYGYT
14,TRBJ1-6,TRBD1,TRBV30,AWSVLGTGQNSPLH
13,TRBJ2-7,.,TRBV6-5,ASSYSETAPNEQY
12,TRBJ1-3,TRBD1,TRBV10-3,AITPDREGNTIY
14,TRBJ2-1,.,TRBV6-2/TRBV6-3,ASSYLRVGVVDEQF
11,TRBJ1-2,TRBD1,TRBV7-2,ASSLTRTGSYT
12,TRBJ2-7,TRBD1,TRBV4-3,ASSHQTGQYEQY
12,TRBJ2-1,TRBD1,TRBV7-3,ASSRDSSYNEQF
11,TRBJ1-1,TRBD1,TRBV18,ASRQGQNTEAF
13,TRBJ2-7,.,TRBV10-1,ASSGGPYCYYEQY
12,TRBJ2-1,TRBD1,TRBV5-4,ATQGWTGDNEQF
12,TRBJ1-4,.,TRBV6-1,ASSEVGKGEKLF
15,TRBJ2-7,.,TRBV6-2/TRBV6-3,ASSYSTDRTPDYEQY
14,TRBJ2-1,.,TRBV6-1,ASSGQLEGLGNEQF
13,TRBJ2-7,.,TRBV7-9,ASSSRNWATYEQY
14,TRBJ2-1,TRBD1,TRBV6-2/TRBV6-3,ASSTRRDRGDNEQF
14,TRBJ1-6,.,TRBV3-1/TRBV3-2,ASSQDLGGRNSPLH
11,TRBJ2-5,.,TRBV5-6,ASSLGRAQTQY
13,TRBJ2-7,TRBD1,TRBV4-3,ASSQEGQVTYEQY
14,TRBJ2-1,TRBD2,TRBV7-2,ASAFSPSGGYNEQF
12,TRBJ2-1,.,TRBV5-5,ASSLGPGYNEQF
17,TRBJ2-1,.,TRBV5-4,ASSLGVVVRYSSYNEQF
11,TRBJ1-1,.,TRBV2,ASSESGMIEAF
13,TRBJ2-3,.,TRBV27,ASSYLGGSTDTQY
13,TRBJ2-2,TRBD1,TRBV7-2,ASSSNRGGAGELF